Reported below is one T cell receptor beta chain. This CDR3 has 16 amino acids. After removal of 2 bases from V and 0 bases from J, the junction contained 5 bases not matched to a gene. Per germline, CDR1 MNHEY and CDR2 SVGAGI. The protocol was immunoSEQ multiplex PCR, while the TCRdb copy is restricted to in-frame clones and leaves out a portion. The data show thousands of clones, with roughly three quarters seen just once and approximately 15% held by the top ten. The data originate from a study of tumor T cells in aggressive B-cell lymphoma. Specimen: tumor tissue. The V gene is TRBV6-5, the J gene TRBJ1-1, with TRBD1 matching over 8 bases. The origin of this receptor is an adult with diffuse large B cell lymphoma. CDR3: CASSYAGQGMNTEAFF. CDR3 bases: TGTGCCAGCAGTTACGCCGGACAGGGAATGAACACTGAAGCTTTCTTT.